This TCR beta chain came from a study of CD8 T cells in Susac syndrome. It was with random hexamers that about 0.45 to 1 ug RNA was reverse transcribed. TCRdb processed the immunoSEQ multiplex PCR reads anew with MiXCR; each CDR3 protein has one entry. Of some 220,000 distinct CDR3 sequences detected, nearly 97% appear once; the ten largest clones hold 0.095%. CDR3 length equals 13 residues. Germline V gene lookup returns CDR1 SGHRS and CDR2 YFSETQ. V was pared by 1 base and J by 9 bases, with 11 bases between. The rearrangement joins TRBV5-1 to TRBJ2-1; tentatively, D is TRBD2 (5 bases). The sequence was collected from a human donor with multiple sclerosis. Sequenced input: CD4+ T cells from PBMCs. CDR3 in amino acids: CASSLRGPGEQFF. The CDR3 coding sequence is TGCGCCAGCAGCTTGAGAGGGCCGGGTGAGCAGTTCTTC.